These 27 T cell receptor beta chains were all obtained from the same sample, sequenced in a study of a mutant IDH1 vaccine in newly diagnosed glioma. Time point denoted: baseline, week 1 (first vaccination visit). Stated treatment: pre-vaccination baseline after standard-of-care therapy. The assay was immunoSEQ multiplex PCR, and TCRdb's table has in-frame clones only and misses some. This table has about 16,000 clones, 95% to 96% appearing once. The material sequenced was peripheral blood mononuclear cells (PBMCs), taken from a glioma patient treated with radiotherapy, temozolomide or both. All receptors derive from a woman aged 18-29 years with glioma. Some clones in this sample may be carry-over from other donors' samples.

This chain uses TRBV11-3 with TRBJ2-6; 11 bases map to TRBD1. V shed 11 bases and J 2 bases; nucleotides not matched to a gene: 5. Germline CDR1 is SGHNT and CDR2 is YENEEA. There are 15 residues in the CDR3. The CDR3 sequence: CACGQGATGANVLTF. The CDR3 region has the DNA TGTGCCTGCGGACAGGGGGCAACTGGGGCCAACGTCCTGACTTTC.

The V and J genes are TRBV6-5 and TRBJ2-1, with 10 nucleotides matching TRBD2. Germline V gene sequence: CDR1 MNHEY, CDR2 SVGAGI. V shed 6 bases and J 10 bases; nucleotides not matched to a gene: 12. This CDR3 spans 15 amino acids. CDR3 DNA sequence: TGTGCCAGCAGCTACAGCGGGGGGGTAGTGGAAGAGCAGTTCTTC. Translated, it gives CASSYSGGVVEEQFF.

This clone was found once. The chain joins TRBV11-2 to TRBJ2-7; TRBD1 might be the D (6 bases). V shed 5 bases and J shed 4 bases, with 9 bases lying between them. Germline CDR1 SGHAT, CDR2 FQNNGV. CDR3 length equals 12 residues. The chain's CDR3 is CASSQGSYEQYF. Here the CDR3 DNA reads TGTGCCAGCAGCCAGGGGTCATACGAGCAGTACTTC.

V is TRBV30 and J is TRBJ2-3; D uncertain. Germline V gene lookup returns CDR1 GTSNPN and CDR2 SVGIG (reference sequence). The CDR3 spans 14 residues. V was clipped by 0 bases and J by 2 bases, with 9 bases between them. The CDR3 sequence: CAWSVGSSTDTQYF. The CDR3 region has the DNA TGTGCCTGGAGTGTAGGCTCATCCACAGATACGCAGTATTTT.

The chain employs TRBV7-9 and TRBJ1-1, with 8 bases matching TRBD1. The J segment lost 5 bases and the V segment lost 5 bases, leaving 7 bases of the junction unmatched. The germline gives CDR1 SEHNR, CDR2 FQNEAQ (reference sequence). The CDR3 has 14 amino acids. The CDR3 DNA sequence: TGTGCCAGCAGCGTTGGGACAGGTGGTACTGAAGCTTTCTTT. This translates into CASSVGTGGTEAFF.

V usage is TRBV7-9 and J usage is TRBJ2-4; 7 bases are shared with TRBD2. Germline V gene sequence: CDR1 SEHNR, CDR2 FQNEAQ (reference sequence). The CDR3 extends over 12 amino acids. Unmatched junction bases numbered 1, after V lost 5 bases and J lost 6 bases. CDR3 nucleotides: TGTGCCAGCAGCCCGGGAGGAAACATTCAGTACTTC. Translation: CASSPGGNIQYF.

The V call is TRBV20-1, the J call TRBJ1-4; D gene uncertain. Germline assignment: CDR1 DFQATT and CDR2 SNEGSKA (reference sequence). The CDR3 is made up of 10 amino acids. Trimming pared 5 bases from V and 4 bases from J, leaving 2 bases between. The CDR3 region has the DNA TGCAGTGCTCATAATGAAAAACTGTTTTTT. Protein sequence: CSAHNEKLFF.

The V gene is TRBV29-1, the J gene TRBJ2-2, with 11 bases that match TRBD1. Unmatched junction bases numbered 5, after V lost 5 bases and J lost 6 bases. Germline V gives CDR1 SQVTM, CDR2 ANQGSEA. This CDR3 is 14 amino acids long. Here the CDR3 reads CSVKGDRGAGELFF. The CDR3 coding sequence is TGCAGCGTTAAAGGGGACAGGGGGGCCGGGGAGCTGTTTTTT.

The chain combines TRBV5-1 with TRBJ1-2; D gene ambiguous. Trimming pared 0 bases from V and 4 bases from J, leaving 10 bases between. The CDR3 is made up of 14 amino acids. Looked up from germline, CDR1 is SGHRS and CDR2 is YFSETQ. This CDR3 is CASSLEGLIYGYTF. The CDR3 bases are TGCGCCAGCAGCTTGGAGGGCCTTATCTATGGCTACACCTTC.

This chain connects TRBV5-1 to TRBJ2-2; D is unresolved. CDR3 length equals 15 residues. Germline CDR1 SGHRS, CDR2 YFSETQ. The V gene lost 0 bases and the J gene lost 0 bases, with 6 bases spanning the gap. The CDR3 loop is CASSLATTNTGELFF. The CDR3 nucleotides read TGCGCCAGCAGCTTGGCGACGACGAACACCGGGGAGCTGTTTTTT.

The chain carries TRBV7-2 and TRBJ1-2, with 8 bases aligning to TRBD1. From germline, CDR1 is SGHTA and CDR2 FQGNSA. With V trimmed by 3 bases and J by 5 bases, 5 bases remained unmatched. This CDR3 contains 14 residues. DNA for the CDR3: TGTGCCAGCAGCTTGCAGGGGGCGAATTATGGCTACACCTTC. Residues: CASSLQGANYGYTF. The full variable domain, in which reference TRBV7-2 and TRBJ1-2 provide the parts outside the CDR3, is GAGVSQSPSNKVTEKGKDVELRCDPISGHTALYWYRQSLGQGLEFLIYFQGNSAPDKSGLPSDRFSAERTGGSVSTLTIQRTQQEDSAVYLCASSLQGANYGYTFGSGTRLTVV.

This clone was picked up one time. This chain connects TRBV30 to TRBJ2-1; TRBD2 aligns across 14 bases. Germline V gene lookup returns CDR1 GTSNPN and CDR2 SVGIG (reference sequence). CDR3 length equals 17 residues. The J segment lost 4 bases and the V segment lost 7 bases, leaving 12 bases of the junction unmatched. The CDR3: CAYKVIGTSGGYNEQFF. Here the CDR3 DNA reads TGTGCCTACAAAGTAATCGGGACTAGCGGGGGATACAATGAGCAGTTCTTC.

The rearrangement joins TRBV5-1 to TRBJ2-2; 8 bases are a match to TRBD1. The CDR3 consists of 16 residues. CDR1 SGHRS and CDR2 YFSETQ come from the germline V gene. Trimming at V came to 3 bases and at J to 3 bases, leaving 7 bases not matched to a gene. This CDR3 reads CASSSQGAVDTGELFF. As DNA, the CDR3 is TGCGCCAGCAGCTCCCAGGGGGCGGTGGACACCGGGGAGCTGTTTTTT.

V usage is TRBV6-5 and J usage is TRBJ2-1; 10 nucleotides agree with TRBD2. The CDR3 sequence is 14 residues long. CDR1 and CDR2 (germline): MNHEY, SVGAGI. With V trimmed by 6 bases and J by 12 bases, 11 bases remained unmatched. CDR3 loop: CASRPGVAGGLQFF. The CDR3 region has the DNA TGTGCCAGCAGACCCGGGGTAGCGGGAGGTCTGCAGTTCTTC.

Written as DNA, the CDR3 is TGTGCCAGCAGCTTGCAGAGAAACACCATATATTTT. Its protein product is CASSLQRNTIYF. V gene TRBV5-8 combines with J gene TRBJ1-3; no definite D call. V lost 1 base and J lost 5, with 4 bases in between. Germline CDR1 SGHTS, CDR2 YDEGEE. The CDR3 runs to 12 residues. The full variable domain, completed using reference TRBV5-8 and TRBJ1-3, is EAGVTQSPTHLIKTRGQQATLRCSPISGHTSVYWYQQALGLGLQFLLWYDEGEERNRGNFPPRFSGRQFPNYSSELNVNALELEDSALYLCASSLQRNTIYFGEGSWLTVV.

The table lists this clone with a count of one. The V call is TRBV28, the J call TRBJ1-2, with 8 bases matching TRBD1. After removal of 0 bases from V and 8 bases from J, the junction contained 2 bases not matched to a gene. This CDR3 region has 13 residues. The germline gives CDR1 MDHEN, CDR2 SYDVKM. The CDR3, as DNA: TGTGCCAGCAGTTTATGGGACAGGGAGGGCTACACCTTC. Its translation: CASSLWDREGYTF.

Here the CDR3 reads CASSVGGNYGYTF. The CDR3 region has the DNA TGTGCCAGCAGCGTAGGAGGAAACTATGGCTACACCTTC. The V call is TRBV9, the J call TRBJ1-2; D gene uncertain. The germline CDR1 and CDR2 sequences are SGDLS and YYNGEE. The V end lost 0 bases, the J end lost 2 bases, and 5 bases lay between the germline ends. CDR3 length: 13 residues.

V usage is TRBV7-9 and J usage is TRBJ1-1, with a weak D call TRBD1 (6 bases). V lost 5 bases and J lost 5, with 24 bases in between. CDR1 and CDR2 (germline): SEHNR, FQNEAQ (reference sequence). The CDR3 extends over 17 amino acids. As DNA, the CDR3 is TGTGCCAGCAGCCGATCCGACCACACAGGGAAAATTACTGAAGCTTTCTTT. Translating it yields CASSRSDHTGKITEAFF.

The rearrangement uses TRBV20-1 and TRBJ2-5; D call uncertain. The germline V and J ends were trimmed by 1 base and 7 bases, with 4 bases remaining between them. The CDR3 is made up of 10 amino acids. Germline assignment: CDR1 DFQATT and CDR2 SNEGSKA (reference sequence). CDR3 sequence: CSARAGTQYF. The CDR3, as DNA: TGCAGTGCTAGAGCAGGGACCCAGTACTTC.

The chain joins TRBV25-1 to TRBJ2-1; 9 bases map to TRBD1. V was pared by 4 bases and J by 5 bases, with 6 bases of the junction left unmatched. Germline CDR1 MGHDK, CDR2 SYGVNS. CDR3 size: 15 residues. DNA of the CDR3: TGTGCCAGCAGTGCCCAGGGGACAGGGAACAATGAGCAGTTCTTC. Translating it yields CASSAQGTGNNEQFF.

The chain has TRBV7-9 and TRBJ1-4, with a possible D match to TRBD1 (5 bases). With 2 bases removed from V and 0 bases from J, the gap between germline ends came to 10 bases. Germline lookup yields CDR1 SEHNR and CDR2 FQNEAQ (reference sequence). The CDR3 is made up of 16 amino acids. The chain's CDR3 is CASSLTAGSTNEKLFF. DNA for the CDR3: TGTGCCAGCAGCTTAACAGCAGGGTCAACTAATGAAAAACTGTTTTTT. Filled out from reference TRBV7-9 and TRBJ1-4, the complete variable domain reads DTGVSQNPRHKITKRGQNVTFRCDPISEHNRLYWYRQTLGQGPEFLTYFQNEAQLEKSRLLSDRFSAERPKGSFSTLEIQRTEQGDSAMYLCASSLTAGSTNEKLFFGSGTQLSVL.

V gene TRBV27 combines with J gene TRBJ2-5; the D gene could be TRBD1 or TRBD2 (5 bases each). Trimming stripped 5 bases from V and 7 bases from J, with 29 bases between. The CDR3 sequence is 18 residues long. Germline CDR1 MNHEY, CDR2 SMNVEV (reference sequence). The CDR3 DNA reads TGTGCCAGCAGTATGAACTGGAGAACCAGTTTGGGGACGGGGACCCAGTACTTC. Its protein product is CASSMNWRTSLGTGTQYF.

The chain uses TRBV4-1 and TRBJ1-5; 9 bases are a match to TRBD1. Trimming removed 3 bases from V and 5 bases from J; junction bases left unmatched: 5. The CDR3 sequence is 15 residues long. The germline gives CDR1 MGHRA, CDR2 YSYEKL. CDR3 sequence (DNA): TGCGCCAGCAGCCAGGCCCGGACAGGGGATCAGCCCCAGCATTTT. Encoded protein: CASSQARTGDQPQHF.

The chain links TRBV4-3 to TRBJ2-2; 11 nucleotides agree with TRBD1. Germline assignment: CDR1 LGHNA and CDR2 YSLEER. Trimming took 0 bases from V and 8 from J; bases not matched to a gene: 8. This CDR3 has 17 residues. The CDR3 DNA reads as TGCGCCAGCAGCCAAGAAACAGGACAGGGGGCGAGTGGGGAGCTGTTTTTT. As protein: CASSQETGQGASGELFF.

This clone was seen a single time. The chain combines TRBV25-1 with TRBJ2-7; tentative D call: TRBD2 (5 bases). In germline, CDR1 is MGHDK, CDR2 SYGVNS. CDR3 length equals 14 residues. Trimming shortened V by 5 bases and J by 0 bases, and 11 bases separated the two germline ends. CDR3 sequence reads: CASSLSGRSYEQYF. CDR3 nucleotides: TGTGCCAGCAGTCTCAGCGGCCGCTCCTACGAGCAGTACTTC.

The V and J genes are TRBV5-6 and TRBJ2-5, with TRBD1 identical over 9 bases. The V segment lost 4 bases and the J segment 4 bases; nucleotides outside the gene matches: 14. The CDR3 totals 17 residues. Germline-derived CDR1 and CDR2 are SGHDT and YYEEEE. The CDR3 is CASSRPLQGAGGETQYF. Written as DNA, the CDR3 is TGTGCCAGCAGCAGACCATTACAGGGGGCCGGGGGAGAGACCCAGTACTTC.

The chain carries TRBV19 and TRBJ1-1; D is perhaps TRBD1 (5 bases). Germline V gene data show CDR1 as LNHDA and CDR2 as SQIVND (reference sequence). The CDR3 has 13 residues. The V end lost 7 bases, the J end lost 3 bases, and 12 bases lay between the germline ends. CDR3 in amino acids: CASKRGWDTEAFF. As DNA, the CDR3 is TGTGCCAGTAAGAGGGGCTGGGACACTGAAGCTTTCTTT.